This T cell receptor (beta chain) was captured by sequencing in a study of T cells in Graves' hyperthyroidism and ophthalmopathy. As for the study in general: At initial diagnosis, before any treatment had begun, peripheral blood was obtained. General study findings and limits: The model anticipated ophthalmopathy a median approximately six months pre-onset. Stable hyperthyroidism was told apart from ophthalmopathy by a model built on 13 V-J features.

Germline CDR1 MNHEY, CDR2 SVGAGI. Trimming took 2 bases from V and 7 from J; bases not matched to a gene: 9. This CDR3 is 15 amino acids long. Based on clinical symptoms, serum thyroxine and TRAb, thyroid ultrasound and orbital computed tomography, diagnoses were reached. RNA transcripts were the template for amplifying TCR beta CDR3 regions. TCR CDR3 regions were first amplified by RT-PCR with HTBI primers. TCRdb re-derived calls from the multiplex PCR reads in MiXCR, one entry per CDR3 protein. Altogether 690,000 or so distinct CDR3 sequences are present, under 20% being singletons, with the ten largest covering approximately 16%. The sample holds a few counts of this clonotype. The antigen is not known.

The specimen was blood. This sequence joins TRBV6-5 and TRBJ2-7, with 9 bases that match TRBD1. The TCR originated in a woman between 45 and 60 years old with Graves' hyperthyroidism that later progressed to Graves' ophthalmopathy. DNA of the CDR3: TGTGCCAGCAGTTACACCGGGGGGACAGGGAGAGAGCAGTACTTC. Its translation: CASSYTGGTGREQYF.